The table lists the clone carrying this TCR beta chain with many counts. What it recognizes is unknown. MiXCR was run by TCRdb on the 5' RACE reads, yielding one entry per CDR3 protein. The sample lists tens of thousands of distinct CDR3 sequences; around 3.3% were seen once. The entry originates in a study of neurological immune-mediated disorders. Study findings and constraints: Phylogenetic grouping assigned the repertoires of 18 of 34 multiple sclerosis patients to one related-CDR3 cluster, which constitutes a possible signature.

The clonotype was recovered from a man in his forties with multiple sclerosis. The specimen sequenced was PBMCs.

CDR3 amino acids: CASSELGTGKYF. The CDR3 nucleotides are TGTGCCAGCAGTGAATTGGGGACAGGGAAGTACTTC. The chain uses TRBV2 and TRBJ2-7, with 9 bases lining up with TRBD1. The CDR3 is 12 amino acids. Per the germline V gene, CDR1 is SNHLY and CDR2 is FYNNEI. The junction had 4 bases not matched to a gene; V was cut back by 2 bases and J by 11 bases.